There are many counts of the clone carrying this T cell receptor (beta chain). Its antigen is unidentified. This entry comes from a study of T cell repertoires in cytomegalovirus infection. Turning to the study itself: It was the public TCR beta signatures that indicated both CMV infection and matching HLA type. The study, taken as a whole, reports: Dominant in the ex vivo response were TCR beta clonotypes restricted by HLA-C and specific for CMV. Frequencies of public TCR beta families were cumulated, and this identified carriers of CMV plus the relevant HLA.

Between the trimmed V and J ends, which lost 2 bases and 5 bases, there was a span of 11 bases. The germline gives CDR1 SGHTA, CDR2 FQGNSA. This CDR3 region has 14 residues. Each CDR3 protein gets one entry after TCRdb re-called the reads with MiXCR. The sample contains fewer than 550,000 distinct CDR3 sequences, 11% of which appear only once. Sequencing was carried out using PBMCs. The clonotype was recovered from a human donor in good health (CMV status not recorded). Some clones in this sample may be carry-over from other donors' samples. The gene calls are TRBV7-2 and TRBJ2-3; D is ambiguous. The CDR3 spells CASSLSQSGDTQYF. In DNA form, the CDR3 reads TGTGCCAGCAGCTTAAGTCAGAGTGGAGATACGCAGTATTTT.